The entry that follows covers one TCR beta chain sequence. This record belongs to a study of blood T cell repertoires in COVID-19. The germline gives CDR1 SGHAT, CDR2 FQNNGV. Trimming stripped 5 bases from V and 1 base from J, with 11 bases between. The CDR3 has 14 residues. The table came from immunoSEQ multiplex PCR; TCRdb's copy has only in-frame clones and leaves some out. This table holds some 210,000 clones, 80% to 90% found once. Sequencing used PBMCs or T cells enriched from blood (not recorded which). The chain carries TRBV11-2 and TRBJ1-1, with D perhaps matching TRBD1 (6 bases). This TCR derives from a man aged 40-50 years who had recovered from COVID-19. The CDR3 spells CASSPTGKNTEAFF. For the CDR3, the DNA is TGTGCCAGCAGCCCTACAGGGAAGAACACTGAAGCTTTCTTT.